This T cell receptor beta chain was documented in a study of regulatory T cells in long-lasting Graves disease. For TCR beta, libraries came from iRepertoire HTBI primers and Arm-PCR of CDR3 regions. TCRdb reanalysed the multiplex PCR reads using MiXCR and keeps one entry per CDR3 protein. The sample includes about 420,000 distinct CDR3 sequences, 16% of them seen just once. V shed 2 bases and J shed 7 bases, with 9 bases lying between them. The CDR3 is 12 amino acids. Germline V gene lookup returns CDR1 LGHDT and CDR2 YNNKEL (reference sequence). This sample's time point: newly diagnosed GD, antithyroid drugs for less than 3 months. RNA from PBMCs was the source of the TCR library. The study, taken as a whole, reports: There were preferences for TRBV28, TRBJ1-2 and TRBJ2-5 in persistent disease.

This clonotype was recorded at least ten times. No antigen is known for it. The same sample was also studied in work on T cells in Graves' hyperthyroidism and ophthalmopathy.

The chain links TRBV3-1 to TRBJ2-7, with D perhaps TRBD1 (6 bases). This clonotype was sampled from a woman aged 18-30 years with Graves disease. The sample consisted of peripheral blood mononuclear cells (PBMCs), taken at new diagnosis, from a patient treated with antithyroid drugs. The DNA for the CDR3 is TGTGCCAGCAGCCAACCCCAGGGGGAGCAGTACTTC. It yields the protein CASSQPQGEQYF.